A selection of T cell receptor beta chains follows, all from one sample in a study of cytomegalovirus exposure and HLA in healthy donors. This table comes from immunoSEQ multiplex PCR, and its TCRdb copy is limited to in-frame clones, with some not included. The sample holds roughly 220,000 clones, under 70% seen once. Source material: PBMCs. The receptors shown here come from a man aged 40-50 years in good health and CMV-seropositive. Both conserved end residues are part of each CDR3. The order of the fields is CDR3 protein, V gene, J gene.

CDR3: CASSFGTGARNQPQHF
V: TRBV7-9
J: TRBJ1-5

CDR3: CASSHIPGQGGNEQFF
V: TRBV19
J: TRBJ2-1

CDR3: CASSLEGQGAGELFF
V: TRBV7-6
J: TRBJ2-2

CDR3: CASTSQIGNYGYTF
V: TRBV2
J: TRBJ1-2

CDR3: CASSLEAGHRDETQYF
V: TRBV11-2
J: TRBJ2-5

CDR3: CASLGGGNYGYTF
V: TRBV10-2
J: TRBJ1-2

CDR3: CASTLSTSGGGYEQYF
V: TRBV11-2
J: TRBJ2-7

CDR3: CASNRDGELFF
V: TRBV2
J: TRBJ2-2

CDR3: CATSSSRGVSYEQYF
V: TRBV15
J: -

CDR3: CASSVAGRDGHTQYF
V: TRBV9
J: TRBJ2-3

CDR3: CASGRVGELFF
V: TRBV6-5
J: TRBJ2-2

CDR3: CATSRVGLAGYEQYF
V: TRBV15
J: TRBJ2-7

CDR3: CAISALSTGRPHSNYGYTF
V: TRBV10-3
J: TRBJ1-2

CDR3: CSSSPPPIRGGGQETQYF
V: TRBV7-9
J: TRBJ2-5

CDR3: CASTQTGGSSYEQYF
V: TRBV7-9
J: TRBJ2-7

CDR3: CASSTASTGLNTEAFF
V: TRBV19
J: TRBJ1-1

CDR3: CASSQILPLEGNTIYF
V: TRBV4-3
J: TRBJ1-3

CDR3: CASSSNPGDRELFF
V: TRBV7-3
J: TRBJ2-2

CDR3: CASSTRDRDRGRETQYF
V: TRBV5-1
J: TRBJ2-5

CDR3: CASSRLIASYNEQFF
V: TRBV4-1
J: TRBJ2-1

CDR3: CASSSAGSYEQYF
V: TRBV13
J: TRBJ2-7

CDR3: CASSPPKGIASGDTQYF
V: TRBV18
J: TRBJ2-3

CDR3: CASSQDRGSYNEQFF
V: TRBV4-3
J: TRBJ2-1

CDR3: CASKTSTNTGELFF
V: TRBV5-1
J: TRBJ2-2

CDR3: CASSSIGDPVEQYF
V: TRBV28
J: TRBJ2-7

CDR3: CASSFGTAYEQYF
V: TRBV5-1
J: TRBJ2-7

CDR3: CASGTGGYNSPLHF
V: TRBV6-1
J: TRBJ1-6

CDR3: CACKGGWDTEAFF
V: TRBV19
J: TRBJ1-1

CDR3: CASSPGGFKTQYF
V: TRBV14
J: TRBJ2-5

CDR3: CASSEVLAGGSYEQYF
V: TRBV6-1
J: TRBJ2-7

CDR3: CASSPPVGATNEKLFF
V: TRBV9
J: TRBJ1-4

CDR3: CAISPGTATNYGYTF
V: TRBV10-3
J: TRBJ1-2

CDR3: CASSLASGGPERTQYF
V: TRBV5-4
J: TRBJ2-5

CDR3: CASSLGGGGLYEQYF
V: TRBV7-2
J: TRBJ2-7

CDR3: CASSLGEGLHSPLHF
V: TRBV4-1
J: TRBJ1-6

CDR3: CASSQGAATYEQYF
V: TRBV4-1
J: TRBJ2-7